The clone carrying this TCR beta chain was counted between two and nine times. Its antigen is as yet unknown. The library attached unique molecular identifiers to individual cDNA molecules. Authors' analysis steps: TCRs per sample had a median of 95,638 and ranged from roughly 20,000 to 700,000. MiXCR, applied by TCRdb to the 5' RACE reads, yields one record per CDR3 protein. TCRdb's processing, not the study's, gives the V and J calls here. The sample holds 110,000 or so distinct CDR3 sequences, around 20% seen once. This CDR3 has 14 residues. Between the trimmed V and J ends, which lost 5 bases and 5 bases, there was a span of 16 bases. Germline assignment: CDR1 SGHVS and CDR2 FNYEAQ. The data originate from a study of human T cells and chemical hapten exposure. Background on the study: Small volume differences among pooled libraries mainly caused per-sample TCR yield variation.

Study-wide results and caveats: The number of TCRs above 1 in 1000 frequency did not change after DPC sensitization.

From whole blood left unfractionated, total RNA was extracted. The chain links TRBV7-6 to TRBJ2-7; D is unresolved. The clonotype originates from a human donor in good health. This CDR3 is CASSKDEVHHEQYF. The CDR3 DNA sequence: TGTGCCAGCAGCAAGGACGAGGTCCACCACGAGCAGTACTTC.